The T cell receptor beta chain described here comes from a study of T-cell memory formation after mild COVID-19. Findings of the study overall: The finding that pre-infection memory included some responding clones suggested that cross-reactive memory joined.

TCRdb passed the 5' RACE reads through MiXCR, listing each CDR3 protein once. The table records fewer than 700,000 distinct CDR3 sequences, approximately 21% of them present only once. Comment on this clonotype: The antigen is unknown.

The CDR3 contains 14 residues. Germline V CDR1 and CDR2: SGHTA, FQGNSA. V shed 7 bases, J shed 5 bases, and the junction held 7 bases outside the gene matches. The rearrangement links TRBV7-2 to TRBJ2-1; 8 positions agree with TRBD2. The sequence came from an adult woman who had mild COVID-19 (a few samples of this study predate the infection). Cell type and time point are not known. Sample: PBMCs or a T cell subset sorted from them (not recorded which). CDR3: CASKREKYDNEQFF. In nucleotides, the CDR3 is TGTGCCAGCAAGCGGGAGAAGTATGACAATGAGCAGTTCTTC.